This TCR beta chain is drawn from a study of T cells in Graves' hyperthyroidism and ophthalmopathy (dated by TCRdb to between 2019 and 2020). In the study overall: Peripheral blood was collected at initial diagnosis, before any treatment. The paper reports TCR Vbeta CDR3 sequencing of fewer than 150 peripheral blood samples: around 45 ophthalmopathy, fewer than 85 hyperthyroidism and approximately 17 progressor patients. A discovery cohort of fewer than 110 patients, about 43 with Graves' ophthalmopathy and approximately 55 with stable Graves' hyperthyroidism, was used to find distinguishing TCR V-J signatures. Whether ophthalmopathy could be predicted prospectively was tested in an independent validation cohort made up of about 18 hyperthyroidism patients plus 17 patients who later progressed to ophthalmopathy. The roughly 100 discovery patients were randomly divided into training and test sets at a 7:3 ratio. Once sampling was done, hyperthyroidism patients were given methimazole at a starting dose of 30 mg daily, whereas ophthalmopathy patients were given high-dose intravenous methylprednisolone. Thyroid tissue and blood T-cell repertoires from more than 5 Graves' hyperthyroidism patients were also compared in the study. Paper-wide results and their limitations: Most expanded thyroid clonotypes (frequency above 0.001) were also detected in blood, suggesting blood repertoires may reflect thyroid immune responses. Sample size was not statistically predetermined, and blinding of investigators to group allocation was not performed. A 13 V-J signature model separated ophthalmopathy from stable hyperthyroidism, with around 90% sensitivity and roughly 82% specificity in cross-validation and 80%/75% in testing. In validation, the model predicted progression to ophthalmopathy with 55% to 71% sensitivity and 72.22% specificity, a median of about 6.7 months before onset.

V loses 7 bases, J loses 0 bases, and the germline ends lie 16 bases apart. Counted from cysteine to phenylalanine, this CDR3 has 16 amino acids. CDR3 DNA is the only sequence kept; it has 48 bases, read in frame from the first base. This clonotype appeared a few times. Its target antigen remains unknown. No qualities accompany the bases; no much larger clone lies one base away. Moderately to severely active disease, a Clinical Activity Score of at least 3, a NOSPECS grade of at least 4, and a duration under 3 months were present in ophthalmopathy patients. Any patient with an uncontrolled infection, another autoimmune disease, pregnancy or lactation was excluded. Diagnoses were established on the basis of clinical symptoms, serum thyroxine and TRAb, thyroid ultrasound, and orbital computed tomography. PBMCs were isolated from 10 ml of fresh peripheral blood by Ficoll-Paque density gradient centrifugation. Trizol reagent was used to extract total RNA, and RNA quality was then checked on an Agilent 2100 Bioanalyzer.

Amplification of TCR beta CDR3 regions was carried out from RNA transcripts. A first-round RT-PCR of the TCR CDR3 used the HTBI primer set with the Qiagen OneStep RT-PCR kit. Libraries were constructed in a second round of multiplex PCR, after which size selection and purification were performed. Libraries were sequenced paired-end with 100 bp reads on an Illumina HiSeq2000. The paper's data handling went like this. Raw data were processed with SOAPnuke, discarding reads with adapters, uncalled bases, mean Phred below 15, or no exact constant-primer or identifier match. High-quality paired reads were merged using COPE v1.2.5, and each unique nucleotide sequence was defined as a clonotype. MiTCR v1.1 was used to align clonotypes to the IMGT TRBV, TRBD and TRBJ reference segments. Only V-J combinations with frequency above 0.0001, covering roughly 99% of repertoires, were analysed. A TCS score was defined as the ratio of F50 (clonal expansion) to E x V (chaos), with BLOSUM62-based TCRdist applied between CDR3 peptides within each V-J. Welch's t-statistics and random forest reduced around 510 V-J features to some 14, which were used in a naive Bayes classifier (R e1071). TCRdb reprocessed the public reads (quality trimming at Q25 with fastp, clone calling with MiXCR) and kept in-frame beta chains. Identical CDR3 proteins give one entry, which carries the most common genes and DNA. None of the V and J calls come from the authors' own analysis; TCRdb made them. Across this sample there are 250,000 to 400,000 distinct CDR3 sequences, with approximately 15% seen only once. The ten largest account for 34% of the sample.

This receptor was obtained from a woman in her 40s with Graves' ophthalmopathy. Sequencing was carried out using blood. This receptor chain uses TRBV12-3 or TRBV12-4 and TRBJ1-3, with no reliable assignment of the D segment. This receptor carries the CDR3 CASIFEQRDSGNTIYF. In nucleotide form, the sequence is TGTGCCAGCATCTTCGAACAGAGAGACTCTGGAAACACCATATATTTT.